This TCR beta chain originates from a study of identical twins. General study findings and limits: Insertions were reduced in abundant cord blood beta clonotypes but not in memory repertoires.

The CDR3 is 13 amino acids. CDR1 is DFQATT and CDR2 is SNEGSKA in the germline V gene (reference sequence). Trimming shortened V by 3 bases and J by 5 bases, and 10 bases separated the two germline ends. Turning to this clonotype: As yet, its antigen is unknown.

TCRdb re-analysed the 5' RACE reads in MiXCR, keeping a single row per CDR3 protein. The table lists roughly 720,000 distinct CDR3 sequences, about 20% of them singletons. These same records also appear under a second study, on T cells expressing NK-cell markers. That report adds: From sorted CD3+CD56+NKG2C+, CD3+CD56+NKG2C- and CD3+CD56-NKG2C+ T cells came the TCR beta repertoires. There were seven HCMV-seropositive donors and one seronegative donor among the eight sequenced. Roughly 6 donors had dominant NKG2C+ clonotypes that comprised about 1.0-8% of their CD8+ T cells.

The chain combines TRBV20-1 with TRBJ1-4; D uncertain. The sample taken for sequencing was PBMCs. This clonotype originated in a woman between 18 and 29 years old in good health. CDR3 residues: CSARSELNEKLFF. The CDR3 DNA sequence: TGCAGTGCTAGGTCTGAACTAAATGAAAAACTGTTTTTT.